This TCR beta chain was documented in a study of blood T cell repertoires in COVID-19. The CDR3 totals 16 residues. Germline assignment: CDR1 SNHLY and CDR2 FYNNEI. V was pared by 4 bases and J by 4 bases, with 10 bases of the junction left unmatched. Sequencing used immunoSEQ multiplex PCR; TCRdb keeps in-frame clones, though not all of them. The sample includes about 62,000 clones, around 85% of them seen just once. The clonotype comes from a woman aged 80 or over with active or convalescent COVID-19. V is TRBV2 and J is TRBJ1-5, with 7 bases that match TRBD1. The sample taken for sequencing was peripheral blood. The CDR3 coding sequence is TGTGCCAGCAGTGCCGTTTGGGGCAGGGGGAATCAGCCCCAGCATTTT. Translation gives CASSAVWGRGNQPQHF.